One and the same sample provided the 14 T cell receptor beta chains below, sequenced in a study of identical twins. TCRdb processed the 5' RACE reads anew with MiXCR; each CDR3 protein has one entry. In the table there are roughly 470,000 distinct CDR3 sequences, around 15% of which are singletons. This same sample was also taken into another study, of yellow fever vaccine responses in identical twins.

Sequencing was carried out using CD4+ T cells sorted from blood. These receptors all come from a young woman in good health.

J is TRBJ2-1 and V is TRBV27; the match to TRBD2 covers 11 bases. V lost 1 base and J lost 1; bases outside the gene matches: 6. The CDR3 is 18 residues long. Germline V gene lookup returns CDR1 MNHEY and CDR2 SMNVEV (reference sequence). The DNA of the CDR3 is TGTGCCAGCAGTTTATTGGGGGTAGCGGGAGGGTCCTACAATGAGCAGTTCTTC. Translated, it gives CASSLLGVAGGSYNEQFF.

This clonotype appeared a few times. This chain connects TRBV24-1 to TRBJ2-1; tentative D call: TRBD2 (6 bases). The CDR3 sequence is 14 residues long. Germline CDR1 and CDR2: KGHDR and SFDVKD. The V end was cut by 0 bases, the J end by 9 bases, with 11 bases between. For the CDR3, the DNA is TGTGCCACCAGTGATTTGGGGCGGGACGGTGAGCAGTTCTTC. Its translation: CATSDLGRDGEQFF.

This clonotype occurred a few times. The rearrangement uses TRBV15 and TRBJ2-3, with 7 nucleotides matching TRBD1. Germline V gene lookup returns CDR1 LNHNV and CDR2 YYDKDF (reference sequence). The length of the CDR3 is 14 residues. V was clipped by 6 bases and J by 1 base; unmatched bases: 4. The CDR3 DNA sequence: TGTGCCACCAGTCCCCAGGGGGGCACAGATACGCAGTATTTT. It is translated as CATSPQGGTDTQYF.

This clonotype was observed a handful of times. The chain is built from TRBV11-1 and TRBJ2-4; 9 bases line up with TRBD1. J was trimmed by 5 bases and V by 4 bases; bases with no gene match: 9. Germline-derived CDR1 and CDR2 are SGHAT and FQDESV (reference sequence). The CDR3 is made up of 16 amino acids. CDR3 protein: CASSSRSQGAQNIQYF. CDR3 nucleotides: TGTGCCAGCAGCTCACGATCACAGGGGGCGCAAAACATTCAGTACTTC.

This clonotype has at least ten counts. The J gene is TRBJ1-2, the V gene TRBV5-1; D is ambiguous. With 0 bases removed from V and 0 bases from J, the gap between germline ends came to 6 bases. Germline CDR1 SGHRS, CDR2 YFSETQ. This CDR3 region has 14 residues. Here the CDR3 reads CASSLVNTNYGYTF. Written as DNA, the CDR3 is TGCGCCAGCAGCTTGGTGAATACTAACTATGGCTACACCTTC.

V and J are TRBV10-2 and TRBJ1-1, with TRBD1 as a possible D gene (5 bases). The CDR3 consists of 15 residues. The V end lost 2 bases, the J end lost 3 bases, and 13 bases lay between the germline ends. Germline-derived CDR1 and CDR2 are WSHSY and SAAADI. The CDR3 nucleotides are TGCGCCAGCAGTGAGGGTCAGGGCGCGCACACTGAAGCTTTCTTT. Its protein is CASSEGQGAHTEAFF.

This clonotype has at least ten counts. The chain carries TRBV20-1 and TRBJ2-5; D is undetermined. V shed 3 bases and J shed 5 bases, with 7 bases lying between them. The CDR3 covers 11 residues. Germline V gives CDR1 DFQATT, CDR2 SNEGSKA (reference sequence). The CDR3 region has the DNA TGCAGTGCTAGCTTGGGGGAGACCCAGTACTTC. Protein: CSASLGETQYF.

Note on this clonotype: A single base separates this from a much larger clone, so it may be a read error. This sequence joins TRBV7-2 and TRBJ1-1, with TRBD1 as a possible D gene (5 bases). V was shortened by 5 bases and J by 1 base, with 8 bases between the two germline ends. Germline CDR1 reads SGHTA; CDR2 reads FQGNSA. The CDR3 is 13 residues long. The CDR3 spells CASSEQENTEAFF. The CDR3 region has the DNA TGTGCCAGCAGCGAACAGGAGAACACTGAAGCTTTCTTT.

The chain has TRBV2 and TRBJ1-2; perhaps TRBD1 as D (5 bases). In germline, CDR1 is SNHLY, CDR2 FYNNEI. CDR3 length equals 12 residues. The germline V and J ends were trimmed by 4 bases and 8 bases, with 11 bases remaining between them. In nucleotides, the CDR3 is TGTGCCAGCAGTGGGGGGGTTGCCGGCTACACCTTC. It translates to CASSGGVAGYTF.

This chain joins TRBV30 and TRBJ1-1, with 8 positions matching TRBD1. The CDR3 loop spans 15 amino acids. CDR1 GTSNPN and CDR2 SVGIG come from the germline V gene (reference sequence). The trim removed 0 bases at V and 3 bases at J, leaving 6 bases unmatched. CDR3 amino acids: CAWSVLDRVDTEAFF. The CDR3 DNA follows: TGTGCCTGGAGTGTATTGGACAGGGTAGACACTGAAGCTTTCTTT.

This chain links TRBV5-1 with TRBJ1-1, with D perhaps TRBD1 (5 bases). Germline CDR1 is SGHRS and CDR2 is YFSETQ. V lost 1 base, J lost 1 base, and 11 bases lay in between. The CDR3 runs 15 residues. CDR3 in amino acids: CASSLRSRANTEAFF. CDR3 nucleotide sequence: TGCGCCAGCAGCTTGCGGTCCAGGGCGAACACTGAAGCTTTCTTT.

This clonotype appeared a few times. The chain joins TRBV7-2 to TRBJ1-4, with D unresolved. Trimming took 4 bases from V and 5 from J, leaving 11 bases between them. Germline V lookup: CDR1 SGHTA, CDR2 FQGNSA. CDR3 length: 14 residues. The CDR3 sequence is CASSSVFRNEKLFF. CDR3 bases: TGTGCCAGCAGCTCCGTTTTCAGAAATGAAAAACTGTTTTTT.

This clonotype was recorded at least ten times. The chain has TRBV5-5 and TRBJ1-6; D is unclear. The length of the CDR3 is 13 residues. With 4 bases removed from V and 7 bases from J, the gap between germline ends came to 9 bases. Germline assignment: CDR1 SGHKS and CDR2 YYEKEE (reference sequence). The DNA of the CDR3 is TGTGCCAGCAGCCTCCACGTAAATTCACCCCTCCACTTT. Protein product: CASSLHVNSPLHF.

This clonotype came up many times. The rearrangement links TRBV12-3 or TRBV12-4 to TRBJ2-2; the match to TRBD2 covers 11 bases. J gave up 4 bases and V 5 bases, and 9 bases lay outside the gene matches. The CDR3 has 17 amino acids. The CDR3 is CASSLSGGAGFTGELFF. The CDR3 DNA sequence: TGTGCCAGCAGTCTTAGCGGGGGGGCCGGTTTCACCGGGGAGCTGTTTTTT.